This entry describes one T cell receptor (beta chain). This entry comes from a study of blood T cell repertoires in COVID-19. Study as a whole: PBMCs, B-cell-depleted T cells, or T cells were the source of the cDNA or gDNA that made up the material.

As originally analysed: Reference gene primer amplification in the assay estimated nucleated cell counts. Here immunoSEQ multiplex PCR was the method, and the copy in TCRdb shows in-frame clones only, minus some. The DNA was the basis for D and trimming; V, J and clone size are from that table. In the table there are about 200,000 clones, more than 75% of which are singletons. The TCR comes from a person in their 70s with COVID-19, enrolled during active disease. The sequenced sample consisted of peripheral blood.

The DNA for the CDR3 is TGTGCCAGCACTTCCTCCGGGACTTCCTACGAGCAGTACTTC. Its translation: CASTSSGTSYEQYF. The V and J genes are TRBV28 and TRBJ2-7; a possible D gene is TRBD2 (6 bases). CDR1 and CDR2 from the germline V gene are MDHEN and SYDVKM. This CDR3 comprises 14 residues. Trimming shortened V by 7 bases and J by 1 base, and 14 bases separated the two germline ends.